This T cell receptor (beta chain) was recovered during a study of vaccination and CD4 T cells after COVID-19. Study background: Cultures serving as controls received a peptide pool (CEFX or HIV-1 Nef) or no peptide.

The CDR3 has 13 residues. CDR1 and CDR2 from the germline V gene are WNHNN and SYGVQD (reference sequence). V was cut by 2 bases and J by 3 bases, with 7 bases left in between. Researchers used the Oncomine TCR Beta short-read assay to sequence DNA from cultured CD4+ T cells. TCRdb ran MiXCR on the PCR reads and lists one entry per CDR3 protein. The table has about 17,000 distinct CDR3 sequences, roughly three fifths seen once; the top ten hold around a tenth. This clonotype was seen more than once but under ten times. The antigen is unknown. The sample's treatment: 10-day PBMC culture with coronavirus spike peptide pools or control peptides (ViraFEST assay).

Sequencing was performed on CD4+ T cells from blood, cultured in vitro. This clonotype was obtained from a human donor who had recovered from COVID-19. This chain connects TRBV10-1 to TRBJ1-2; D is unclear. The CDR3 DNA reads TGCGCCAGCAGTGAGAGGGTGGACTATGGCTACACCTTC. Amino acids: CASSERVDYGYTF.